Sequencing of this T cell receptor (beta chain) was carried out in a study of blood T cell repertoires in COVID-19. V lost 2 bases and J 0 bases, leaving 14 bases between the germline ends. Germline V gene lookup returns CDR1 MNHNS and CDR2 SASEGT. This CDR3 has 17 residues. Per the authors' pipeline: Scientists estimated how many nucleated cells there were by amplifying reference gene primers. Sequenced by immunoSEQ multiplex PCR; TCRdb stores in-frame clones only, minus some. D and trimming were read from the DNA, whereas the V and J calls and clone size are those reported in that table. The table lists 140,000 to 150,000 clones, approximately 81% of them singletons, with more than 2% in the top ten.

V usage is TRBV6-1 and J usage is TRBJ1-3; no firm D call. This receptor was obtained from a human donor with acute or convalescent COVID-19. The donor label of this sample is uncertain. The sequenced material came from peripheral blood. This CDR3 reads CASSETDSRLSGNTIYF. The CDR3 DNA reads as TGTGCCAGCAGTGAAACCGACTCAAGGCTCTCTGGAAACACCATATATTTT.